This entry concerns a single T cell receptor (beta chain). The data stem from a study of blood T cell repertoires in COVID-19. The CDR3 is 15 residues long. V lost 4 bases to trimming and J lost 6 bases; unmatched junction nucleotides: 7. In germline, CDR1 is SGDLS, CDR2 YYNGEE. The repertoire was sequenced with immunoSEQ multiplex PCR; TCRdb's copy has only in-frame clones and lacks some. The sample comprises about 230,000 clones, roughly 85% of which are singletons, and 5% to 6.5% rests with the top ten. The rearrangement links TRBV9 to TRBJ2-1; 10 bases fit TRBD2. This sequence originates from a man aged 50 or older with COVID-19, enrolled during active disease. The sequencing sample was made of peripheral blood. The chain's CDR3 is CASSSGTSDGNEQFF. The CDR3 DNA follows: TGTGCCAGCAGCTCCGGGACTAGCGACGGCAATGAGCAGTTCTTC. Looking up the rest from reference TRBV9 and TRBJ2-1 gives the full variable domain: DSGVTQTPKHLITATGQRVTLRCSPRSGDLSVYWYQQSLDQGLQFLIQYYNGEERAKGNILERFSAQQFPDLHSELNLSSLELGDSALYFCASSSGTSDGNEQFFGPGTRLTVL.